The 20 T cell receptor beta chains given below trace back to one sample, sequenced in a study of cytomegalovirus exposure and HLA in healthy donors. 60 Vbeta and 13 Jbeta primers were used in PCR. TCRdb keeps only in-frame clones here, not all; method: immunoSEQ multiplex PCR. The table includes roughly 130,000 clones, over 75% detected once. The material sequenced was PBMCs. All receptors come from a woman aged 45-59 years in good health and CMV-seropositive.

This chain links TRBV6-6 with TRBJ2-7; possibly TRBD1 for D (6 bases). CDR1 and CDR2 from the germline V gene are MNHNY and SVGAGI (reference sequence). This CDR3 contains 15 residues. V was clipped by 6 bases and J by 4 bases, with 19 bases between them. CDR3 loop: CASRTGTSASYEQYF. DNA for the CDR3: TGTGCCAGCAGGACCGGGACATCGGCCTCATACGAGCAGTACTTC.

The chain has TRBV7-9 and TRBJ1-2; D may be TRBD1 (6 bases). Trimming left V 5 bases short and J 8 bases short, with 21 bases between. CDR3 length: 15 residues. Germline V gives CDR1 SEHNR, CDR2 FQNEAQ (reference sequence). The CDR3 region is CASSPRTAGAHGYTF. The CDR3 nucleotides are TGTGCCAGCAGCCCCCGGACAGCCGGGGCCCACGGCTACACCTTC.

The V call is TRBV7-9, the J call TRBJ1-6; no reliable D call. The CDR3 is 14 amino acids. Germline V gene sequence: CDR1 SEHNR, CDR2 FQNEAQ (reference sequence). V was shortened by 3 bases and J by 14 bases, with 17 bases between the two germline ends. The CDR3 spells CASSLEEHPAALHF. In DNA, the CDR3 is TGTGCCAGCAGCTTGGAGGAGCACCCGGCAGCCCTCCACTTT.

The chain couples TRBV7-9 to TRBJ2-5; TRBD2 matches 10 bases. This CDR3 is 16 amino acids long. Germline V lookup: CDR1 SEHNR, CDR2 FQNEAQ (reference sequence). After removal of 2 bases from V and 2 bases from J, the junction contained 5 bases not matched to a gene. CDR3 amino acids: CASSLFIAGGQETQYF. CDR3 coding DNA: TGTGCCAGCAGCTTATTTATAGCGGGGGGTCAAGAGACCCAGTACTTC.

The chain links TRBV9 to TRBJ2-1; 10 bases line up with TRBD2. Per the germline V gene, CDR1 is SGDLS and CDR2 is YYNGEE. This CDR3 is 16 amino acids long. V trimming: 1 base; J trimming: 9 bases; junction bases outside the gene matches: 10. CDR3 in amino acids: CASSVRGTSVTGEQFF. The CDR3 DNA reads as TGTGCCAGCAGCGTACGTGGGACTAGCGTAACGGGTGAGCAGTTCTTC.

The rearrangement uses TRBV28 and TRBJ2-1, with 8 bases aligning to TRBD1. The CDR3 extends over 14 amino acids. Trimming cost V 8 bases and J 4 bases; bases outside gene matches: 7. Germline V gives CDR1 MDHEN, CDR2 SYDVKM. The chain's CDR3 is CASLQGARYNEQFF. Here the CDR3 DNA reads TGTGCCAGCCTTCAGGGGGCGCGATACAATGAGCAGTTCTTC.

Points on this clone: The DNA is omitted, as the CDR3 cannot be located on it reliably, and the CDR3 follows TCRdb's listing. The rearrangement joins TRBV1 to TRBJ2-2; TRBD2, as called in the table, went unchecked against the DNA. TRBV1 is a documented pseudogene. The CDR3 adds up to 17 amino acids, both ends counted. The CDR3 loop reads CTSSRKWASGSTGELFF.

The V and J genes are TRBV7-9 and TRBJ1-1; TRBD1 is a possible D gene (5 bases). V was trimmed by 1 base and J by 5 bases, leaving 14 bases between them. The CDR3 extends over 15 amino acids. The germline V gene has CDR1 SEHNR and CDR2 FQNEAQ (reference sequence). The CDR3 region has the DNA TGTGCCAGCAGCTTAGTGGTTCAGGGAAGGACTGAAGCTTTCTTT. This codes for CASSLVVQGRTEAFF.

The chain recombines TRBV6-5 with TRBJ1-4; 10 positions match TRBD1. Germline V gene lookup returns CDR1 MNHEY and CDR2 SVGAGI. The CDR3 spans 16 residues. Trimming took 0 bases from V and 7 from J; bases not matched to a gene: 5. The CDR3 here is CASSYSLGDRGEKLFF. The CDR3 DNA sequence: TGTGCCAGCAGTTACTCGCTGGGGGACAGGGGTGAAAAACTGTTTTTT.

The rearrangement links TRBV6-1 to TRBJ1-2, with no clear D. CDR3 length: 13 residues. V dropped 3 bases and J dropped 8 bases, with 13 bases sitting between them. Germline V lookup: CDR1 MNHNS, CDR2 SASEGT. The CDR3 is CASSEPTDFGYTF. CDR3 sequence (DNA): TGTGCCAGCAGTGAGCCGACTGACTTCGGCTACACCTTC.

CDR3 in amino acids: CASSEGTGSAIYF. DNA for the CDR3: TGTGCCAGCAGTGAAGGGACGGGAAGCGCCATATATTTT. The V call is TRBV6-1, the J call TRBJ1-3; D ambiguous. The CDR3 sequence is 13 residues long. Germline lookup yields CDR1 MNHNS and CDR2 SASEGT. V lost 1 base and J lost 11, with 12 bases in between.

The CDR3 sequence is CASSLYSAGTLGDEQFF. The CDR3 DNA sequence: TGTGCCAGCAGCTTATATTCGGCGGGGACCCTGGGGGATGAGCAGTTCTTC. The V call is TRBV7-9, the J call TRBJ2-1, with D possibly matching TRBD2 (6 bases). V gave up 2 bases and J gave up 8 bases, with 22 bases separating them. The CDR3 consists of 17 residues. Germline V lookup: CDR1 SEHNR, CDR2 FQNEAQ (reference sequence).

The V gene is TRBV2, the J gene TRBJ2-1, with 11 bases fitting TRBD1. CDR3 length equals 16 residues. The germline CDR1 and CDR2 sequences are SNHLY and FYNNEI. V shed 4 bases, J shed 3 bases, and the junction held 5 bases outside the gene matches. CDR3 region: CASSVFGTGGYNEQFF. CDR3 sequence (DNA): TGTGCCAGCAGTGTTTTTGGGACAGGGGGCTACAATGAGCAGTTCTTC. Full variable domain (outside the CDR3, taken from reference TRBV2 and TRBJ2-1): EPEVTQTPSHQVTQMGQEVILRCVPISNHLYFYWYRQILGQKVEFLVSFYNNEISEKSEIFDDQFSVERPDGSNFTLKIRSTKLEDSAMYFCASSVFGTGGYNEQFFGPGTRLTVL.

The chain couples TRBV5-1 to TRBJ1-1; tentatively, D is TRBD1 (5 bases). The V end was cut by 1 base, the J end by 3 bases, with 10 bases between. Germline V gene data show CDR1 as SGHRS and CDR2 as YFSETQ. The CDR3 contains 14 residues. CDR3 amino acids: CASSLNDRYTEAFF. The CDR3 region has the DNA TGCGCCAGCAGCTTGAACGACAGATACACTGAAGCTTTCTTT.

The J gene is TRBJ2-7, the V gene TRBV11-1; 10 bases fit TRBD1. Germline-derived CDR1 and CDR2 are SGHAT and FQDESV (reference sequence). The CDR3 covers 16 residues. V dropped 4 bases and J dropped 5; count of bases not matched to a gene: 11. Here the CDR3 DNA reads TGTGCCAGCAGCTCACCTTCCGGGACAGGGGAGCACGAGCAGTACTTC. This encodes CASSSPSGTGEHEQYF.

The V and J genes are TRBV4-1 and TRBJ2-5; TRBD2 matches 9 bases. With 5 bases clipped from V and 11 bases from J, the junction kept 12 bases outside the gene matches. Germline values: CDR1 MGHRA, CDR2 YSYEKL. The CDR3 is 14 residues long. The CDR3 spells CASSFGTSSEEQYF. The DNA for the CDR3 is TGCGCCAGCAGCTTCGGGACTAGCTCGGAAGAGCAGTACTTC.

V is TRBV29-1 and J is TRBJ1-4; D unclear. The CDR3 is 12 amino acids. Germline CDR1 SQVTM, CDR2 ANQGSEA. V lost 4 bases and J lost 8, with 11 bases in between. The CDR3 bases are TGCAGCGTTGGGGCAGGAGGCGAAAAACTGTTTTTT. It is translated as CSVGAGGEKLFF.

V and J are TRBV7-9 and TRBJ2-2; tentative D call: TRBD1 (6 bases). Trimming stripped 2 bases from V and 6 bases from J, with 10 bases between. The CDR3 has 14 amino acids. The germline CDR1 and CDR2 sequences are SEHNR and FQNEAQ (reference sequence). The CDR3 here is CASSLNREAGELFF. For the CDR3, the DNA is TGTGCCAGCAGCTTAAACAGGGAAGCCGGGGAGCTGTTTTTT.

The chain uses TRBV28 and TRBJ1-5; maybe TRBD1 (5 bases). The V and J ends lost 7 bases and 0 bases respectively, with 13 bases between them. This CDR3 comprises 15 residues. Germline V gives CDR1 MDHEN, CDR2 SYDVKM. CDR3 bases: TGTGCCAGCACCCGGGGGGGATATAGCAATCAGCCCCAGCATTTT. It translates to CASTRGGYSNQPQHF.

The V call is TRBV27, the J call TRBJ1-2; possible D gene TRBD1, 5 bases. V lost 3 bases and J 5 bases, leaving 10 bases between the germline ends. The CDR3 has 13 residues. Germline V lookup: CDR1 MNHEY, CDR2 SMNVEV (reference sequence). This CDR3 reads CASSLGGKYGYTF. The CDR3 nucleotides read TGTGCCAGCAGTTTGGGGGGGAAGTATGGCTACACCTTC.